Below are 32 T cell receptor beta chains sequenced from a single sample in a study of T-cell memory formation after mild COVID-19. TCRdb recomputed calls from the 5' RACE reads with MiXCR, one row per CDR3 protein. The sample holds about 210,000 distinct CDR3 sequences, about 10% seen once. The source material was PBMCs or a T cell subset sorted from them (not recorded which). Every receptor here comes from a man aged 18-30 years who had mild COVID-19 (a few samples of this study predate the infection). Cell type and time point are not known.

This clonotype turned up a few times. The V and J genes are TRBV3-1 and TRBJ2-1, with 8 bases lining up with TRBD2. After removal of 3 bases from V and 3 bases from J, the junction contained 10 bases not matched to a gene. Germline loops: CDR1 LGHDT, CDR2 YNNKEL (reference sequence). This CDR3 has 17 amino acids. CDR3: CASSHSTGGNLYNEQFF. As DNA, the CDR3 is TGTGCCAGCAGCCACTCCACGGGGGGGAACCTCTACAATGAGCAGTTCTTC.

The chain joins TRBV5-1 to TRBJ2-3, with 8 nucleotides matching TRBD2. V gave up 3 bases and J gave up 5 bases; unmatched junction bases: 5. The CDR3 has 14 amino acids. Germline CDR1 and CDR2: SGHRS and YFSETQ. The CDR3 protein is CASSSTSDGDTQYF. The DNA for the CDR3 is TGCGCCAGCAGCTCGACTAGCGATGGAGATACGCAGTATTTT.

This rearrangement joins TRBV7-3 to TRBJ1-5, with no clear D. The CDR3 totals 15 residues. Between the trimmed V and J ends, which lost 7 bases and 2 bases, there was a span of 15 bases. Germline CDR1 and CDR2: SGHTA and FQGTGA. The CDR3 DNA reads TGTGCCAGCATCCTCCGATTCCCCGGCAATCAGCCCCAGCATTTT. Encoded protein: CASILRFPGNQPQHF.

This clonotype has only a few counts. This rearrangement joins TRBV11-2 to TRBJ1-4, with D hard to call. Trimming pared 2 bases from V and 0 bases from J, leaving 10 bases between. The germline V gene encodes CDR1 SGHAT and CDR2 FQNNGV. CDR3 length: 16 residues. CDR3 nucleotides: TGTGCCAGCAGCTTAATCGCATTTGCAACTAATGAAAAACTGTTTTTT. As protein: CASSLIAFATNEKLFF. The whole variable domain, filled in from reference TRBV11-2 and TRBJ1-4, reads EAGVAQSPRYKIIEKRQSVAFWCNPISGHATLYWYQQILGQGPKLLIQFQNNGVVDDSQLPKDRFSAERLKGVDSTLKIQPAKLEDSAVYLCASSLIAFATNEKLFFGSGTQLSVL.

The CDR3 region has the DNA TGTGCCAGCAGCTCCGGGGGGGGCTCTGGGGCCAACGTCCTGACTTTC. Its translation is CASSSGGGSGANVLTF. The chain employs TRBV7-3 and TRBJ2-6; 8 bases agree with TRBD2. V gave up 4 bases and J gave up 0 bases; unmatched junction bases: 2. Germline V gives CDR1 SGHTA, CDR2 FQGTGA. There are 16 residues in the CDR3.

The chain employs TRBV2 and TRBJ2-3; D may be TRBD2 (5 bases). The V end lost 4 bases, the J end lost 4 bases, and 9 bases lay between the germline ends. CDR1 is SNHLY and CDR2 is FYNNEI in the germline V gene. CDR3 size: 13 residues. The CDR3 sequence is CASSGPGSDTQYF. DNA for the CDR3: TGTGCCAGCAGTGGGCCGGGGTCAGATACGCAGTATTTT.

This clonotype was counted only a few times. The chain employs TRBV7-8 and TRBJ2-3; 8 positions match TRBD2. Germline V CDR1 and CDR2: SGHVS, FQNEAQ. The CDR3 sequence is 15 residues long. V trimming: 8 bases; J trimming: 4 bases; junction bases outside the gene matches: 11. The CDR3, as DNA: TGTGCCAGCCGAAGACGTCGGGGGGGAGCAGATACGCAGTATTTT. Its protein product is CASRRRRGGADTQYF.

This clonotype was observed a single time. This sequence joins TRBV6-6 and TRBJ1-1; D is perhaps TRBD1 (5 bases). CDR3 length equals 14 residues. Between the trimmed V and J ends, which lost 2 bases and 1 base, there was a span of 8 bases. The germline V gene encodes CDR1 MNHNY and CDR2 SVGAGI (reference sequence). As DNA, the CDR3 is TGTGCCAGCAGTTACGATGACAGGAACACTGAAGCTTTCTTT. This sequence encodes CASSYDDRNTEAFF.

This rearrangement joins TRBV11-2 to TRBJ2-3; D may be TRBD1 or TRBD2 (6 bases each). The CDR3 is 15 residues long. Deletions cut 0 bases from V and 5 bases from J, with 12 bases between. Germline V lookup: CDR1 SGHAT, CDR2 FQNNGV. This CDR3 is CASSLDPGAGDTQYF. CDR3 sequence (DNA): TGTGCCAGCAGCTTAGACCCGGGGGCAGGAGATACGCAGTATTTT.

This clonotype was observed at least ten times. The rearrangement uses TRBV5-5 and TRBJ1-6; the D is unclear. Per the germline V gene, CDR1 is SGHKS and CDR2 is YYEKEE (reference sequence). With 0 bases removed from V and 4 bases from J, the gap between germline ends came to 17 bases. The CDR3 consists of 18 residues. The CDR3 sequence is CASSLGHVSRGYNSPLHF. As DNA, the CDR3 is TGTGCCAGCAGCTTGGGCCACGTCTCCCGTGGATATAATTCACCCCTCCACTTT.

In this sample, this clonotype turned up a few times. V and J are TRBV7-2 and TRBJ2-1; TRBD2 agrees at 7 bases. Germline CDR1 and CDR2: SGHTA and FQGNSA. The CDR3 runs to 13 residues. The V gene end was trimmed by 2 bases and the J gene end by 10 bases; junction bases not matched to a gene: 5. The CDR3 here is CASSLFQRGEQFF. The CDR3 DNA follows: TGTGCCAGCAGCTTATTTCAGCGGGGCGAGCAGTTCTTC.

A few counts support this clonotype. V gene TRBV6-5 combines with J gene TRBJ2-7; 7 bases map to TRBD1. The CDR3 runs to 13 residues. Per the germline V gene, CDR1 is MNHEY and CDR2 is SVGAGI. J was trimmed by 0 bases and V by 7 bases; bases with no gene match: 3. The CDR3 loop reads CASNRQGSYEQYF. Written as DNA, the CDR3 is TGTGCCAGCAATAGACAGGGCTCCTACGAGCAGTACTTC.

The gene calls are TRBV7-2 and TRBJ2-3; D is undetermined. CDR1 and CDR2 from the germline V gene are SGHTA and FQGNSA. With 1 base removed from V and 1 base from J, the gap between germline ends came to 6 bases. The CDR3 sequence is 14 residues long. In nucleotides, the CDR3 is TGTGCCAGCAGCTTAGACGCCGGCACAGATACGCAGTATTTT. It is translated as CASSLDAGTDTQYF. Based on the CDR3 plus reference TRBV7-2 and TRBJ2-3, the full variable domain is GAGVSQSPSNKVTEKGKDVELRCDPISGHTALYWYRQSLGQGLEFLIYFQGNSAPDKSGLPSDRFSAERTGGSVSTLTIQRTQQEDSAVYLCASSLDAGTDTQYFGPGTRLTVL.

V usage is TRBV4-2 and J usage is TRBJ2-3, with 11 positions matching TRBD2. The CDR3 has 16 amino acids. The V gene end was trimmed by 2 bases and the J gene end by 1 base; junction bases not matched to a gene: 2. Germline assignment: CDR1 LGHNA and CDR2 YNFKEQ. The CDR3 DNA sequence: TGTGCCAGCAGCCAAATAGCGGGGGGGCGCACAGATACGCAGTATTTT. As protein: CASSQIAGGRTDTQYF.

This clonotype turned up a few times. The chain uses TRBV12-3 or TRBV12-4 and TRBJ1-5, with no clear D. V was pared by 5 bases and J by 0 bases, with 11 bases between. This CDR3 is built from 15 residues. CDR3 protein: CASSRDGDSNQPQHF. CDR3 bases: TGTGCCAGCAGTCGAGACGGAGATAGCAATCAGCCCCAGCATTTT.

The V and J genes are TRBV18 and TRBJ1-5; 9 bases fit TRBD1. CDR1 and CDR2 (germline): KGHSH, LQKENI. The CDR3 loop spans 13 amino acids. After removal of 6 bases from V and 4 bases from J, the junction contained 1 base not matched to a gene. The CDR3 nucleotides read TGTGCCAGCTCCGGGACAGGGAATCAGCCCCAGCATTTT. This gives the protein CASSGTGNQPQHF.

A few counts support this clonotype. This sequence joins TRBV3-1 and TRBJ1-6; D gene unclear. CDR1 is LGHDT and CDR2 is YNNKEL in the germline V gene (reference sequence). Trimming shortened V by 3 bases and J by 7 bases, and 10 bases separated the two germline ends. The CDR3 extends over 14 amino acids. The CDR3 region has the DNA TGTGCCAGCAGCCAGGCGGGCGGGAATTCACCCCTCCACTTT. It codes for CASSQAGGNSPLHF.

This clonotype was detected a few times. The chain combines TRBV3-1 with TRBJ1-2, with TRBD1 matching 8 bases. The CDR3 contains 17 residues. J lost 6 bases, V lost 3 bases, and 15 bases had no gene match. Germline V gives CDR1 LGHDT, CDR2 YNNKEL (reference sequence). CDR3 protein: CASSQYTQDRGQNGYTF. CDR3 bases: TGTGCCAGCAGCCAGTACACCCAAGACAGGGGACAGAATGGCTACACCTTC.

This clonotype appeared many times. The V and J genes are TRBV2 and TRBJ2-3; D remains unclear. V lost 2 bases and J lost 4, with 1 base in between. CDR1 is SNHLY, CDR2 FYNNEI, per germline. The CDR3 totals 11 residues. The CDR3, as DNA: TGTGCCAGCAGTGAACCAGATACGCAGTATTTT. Residues: CASSEPDTQYF.

This clonotype was seen ten or more times. The limits of the CDR3 on the DNA are not certain, so only TCRdb's listed CDR3 is given. The V call is TRBV5-5, the J call TRBJ2-5. The germline V gene encodes CDR1 SGHKS and CDR2 YYEKEE (reference sequence). The CDR3 sequence runs 14 residues, both termini included. CDR3 protein: CASSFGPGGETQYF.

This clonotype has ten or more counts. Since no conserved phenylalanine or tryptophan closes the CDR3, a read error is the likely cause. The DNA is left out, because the CDR3 cannot be placed on it with certainty; the CDR3 is given as TCRdb lists it. The rearrangement links TRBV7-2 to TRBJ2-7. 8 amino acids form the CDR3, both terminal residues included. Germline V gene data show CDR1 as SGHTA and CDR2 as FQGNSA. The CDR3 protein is CASSLDQL.

This clonotype was observed a few times. This chain connects TRBV20-1 to TRBJ1-3; 7 nucleotides align to TRBD1. After removal of 6 bases from V and 4 bases from J, the junction contained 9 bases not matched to a gene. This CDR3 spans 14 amino acids. The germline V gene has CDR1 DFQATT and CDR2 SNEGSKA (reference sequence). The CDR3 region is CSAGRDSLGNTIYF. The CDR3 DNA sequence: TGCAGTGCAGGAAGGGACAGCCTAGGAAACACCATATATTTT.

This clonotype was observed a few times. The chain has TRBV2 and TRBJ1-1; no reliable D call. CDR1 and CDR2 from the germline V gene are SNHLY and FYNNEI. CDR3 size: 13 residues. Trimming removed 1 base at V and 3 bases at J, with 6 bases between. The CDR3 DNA follows: TGTGCCAGCAGTGAAGTAGTGCACACTGAAGCTTTCTTT. Its protein is CASSEVVHTEAFF.

In its sample, this clonotype was seen a few times. The rearrangement uses TRBV6-2 or TRBV6-3 and TRBJ1-1; D gene unclear. This CDR3 is built from 13 residues. Trimming stripped 2 bases from V and 5 bases from J, with 9 bases between. Germline V lookup: CDR1 MNHEY, CDR2 SVGEGT. The CDR3 nucleotides are TGTGCCAGCAGTTACAGCCTGAGGACTGAAGCTTTCTTT. It specifies CASSYSLRTEAFF.

This rearrangement joins TRBV3-1 to TRBJ1-6; D is unclear. The germline V gene encodes CDR1 LGHDT and CDR2 YNNKEL (reference sequence). CDR3 length: 13 amino acids. Trimming removed 0 bases at V and 7 bases at J, with 4 bases between. The CDR3 DNA reads as TGTGCCAGCAGCCAAGACCCAAATTCACCCCTCCACTTT. Protein product: CASSQDPNSPLHF.

This clonotype was counted between two and nine times. The V and J genes are TRBV6-5 and TRBJ2-5; TRBD1 agrees at 11 bases. V dropped 2 bases and J dropped 5; count of bases not matched to a gene: 10. Germline values: CDR1 MNHEY, CDR2 SVGAGI. The CDR3 runs to 17 residues. The CDR3 DNA sequence: TGTGCCAGCAGTTACCTAACCGGGACAGGGGGTTGGGAGACCCAGTACTTC. It encodes CASSYLTGTGGWETQYF.

This clonotype was counted many times. The V gene is TRBV7-2, the J gene TRBJ2-1; 15 bases are shared with TRBD2. The germline CDR1 and CDR2 sequences are SGHTA and FQGNSA. Trimming removed 5 bases from V and 10 bases from J; junction bases left unmatched: 9. CDR3 size: 16 residues. DNA of the CDR3: TGTGCCAGCAGCATCTCCGGGACTAGCGGGGGGACGGAGCAGTTCTTC. It encodes CASSISGTSGGTEQFF.

The rearrangement uses TRBV4-1 and TRBJ1-5, with 9 positions matching TRBD1. The V and J ends lost 8 bases and 4 bases, in that order; junction bases with no gene match: 6. Germline loops: CDR1 MGHRA, CDR2 YSYEKL. This CDR3 has 14 amino acids. As DNA, the CDR3 is TGCGCCAGCGGTGACAGGGGGAAGAATCAGCCCCAGCATTTT. Encoded protein: CASGDRGKNQPQHF.

This clonotype was detected only a few times. The chain joins TRBV5-4 to TRBJ2-7; TRBD1 aligns across 8 bases. Germline V gene lookup returns CDR1 SGHNT and CDR2 YYREEE (reference sequence). This CDR3 region has 14 residues. J lost 2 bases, V lost 5 bases, and 6 bases had no gene match. The CDR3 DNA is TGTGCCAGCAGACGACAGGGGCCTACCTACGAGCAGTACTTC. Its protein is CASRRQGPTYEQYF. Based on the CDR3 plus reference TRBV5-4 and TRBJ2-7, the full variable domain is ETGVTQSPTHLIKTRGQQVTLRCSSQSGHNTVSWYQQALGQGPQFIFQYYREEENGRGNFPPRFSGLQFPNYSSELNVNALELDDSALYLCASRRQGPTYEQYFGPGTRLTVT.

The genes are TRBV12-3 or TRBV12-4 and TRBJ2-1; 9 bases fit TRBD2. Trimming took 1 base from V and 3 from J; bases not matched to a gene: 1. The CDR3 covers 15 residues. The DNA for the CDR3 is TGTGCCAGCAGTTTAGGGACTAGCGACTACAATGAGCAGTTCTTC. Residues: CASSLGTSDYNEQFF.

This chain joins TRBV12-3 or TRBV12-4 and TRBJ2-7, with 10 bases identical to TRBD1. Trimming took 6 bases from V and 5 from J; bases not matched to a gene: 4. CDR3 length: 13 amino acids. The CDR3 DNA follows: TGTGCCAGCAGAGAAGGGACAGGGGACGAGCAGTACTTC. Translating gives CASREGTGDEQYF.

This clonotype has ten or more counts. V gene TRBV6-2 or TRBV6-3 combines with J gene TRBJ2-7; either TRBD1 or TRBD2 may supply D (5 bases each). V was shortened by 8 bases and J by 0 bases, with 14 bases between the two germline ends. CDR3 size: 14 residues. Germline V gene lookup returns CDR1 MNHEY and CDR2 SVGEGT. The CDR3 nucleotides are TGTGCCAGCGGTCCTGTGGGGACCTCCTACGAGCAGTACTTC. Protein product: CASGPVGTSYEQYF.